Shown below are 6 T cell receptor beta chains from a single sample sequenced in a study of control samples from healthy donors and cancer patients. The data were produced by immunoSEQ multiplex PCR, yet TCRdb's version contains in-frame clones alone and is incomplete. The table lists roughly 120,000 clones, more than 85% of them singletons, with more than 2% in the top ten. The sequencing sample was made of blood. These receptors were taken from a man aged 25-45 years in good health.

V gene TRBV5-1 combines with J gene TRBJ1-2; TRBD1 is a possible D gene (5 bases). Germline V gene data show CDR1 as SGHRS and CDR2 as YFSETQ. The CDR3 is 12 residues long. The CDR3 DNA reads as TGCGTCTCATCAGCAGGGACCTATGGCTACACCTTC. It translates to CVSSAGTYGYTF.

The chain joins TRBV7-2 to TRBJ1-6; possibly TRBD1 for D (5 bases). Germline assignment: CDR1 SGHTA and CDR2 FQGNSA. With 5 bases removed from V and 9 bases from J, the gap between germline ends came to 20 bases. CDR3 size: 16 residues. This CDR3 reads CASSPEGPRGSSPLHF. As DNA, the CDR3 is TGTGCCAGCAGCCCTGAGGGACCCAGAGGGAGTTCACCCCTCCACTTT.

The chain carries TRBV7-9 and TRBJ2-5; D may be TRBD2 (6 bases). The CDR3 spans 15 residues. With 5 bases removed from V and 1 base from J, the gap between germline ends came to 14 bases. Germline V gene data show CDR1 as SEHNR and CDR2 as FQNEAQ (reference sequence). DNA for the CDR3: TGTGCCAGCAGCCGTTTCTTCGGGGGCCAAGAGACCCAGTACTTC. This codes for CASSRFFGGQETQYF.

This clone has just a few counts. The rearrangement links TRBV11-2 to TRBJ1-5; D call uncertain. The germline V gene has CDR1 SGHAT and CDR2 FQNNGV. The CDR3 has 15 residues. V lost 0 bases and J lost 0, with 6 bases in between. The CDR3 nucleotides read TGTGCCAGCAGCTTAGATCTGGGTAGCAATCAGCCCCAGCATTTT. Translating gives CASSLDLGSNQPQHF.

In its sample, this clone was seen once. This chain uses TRBV24-1 with TRBJ2-2; D is possibly TRBD2 (6 bases). The CDR3 is made up of 15 amino acids. CDR1 and CDR2 from the germline V gene are KGHDR and SFDVKD. V was clipped by 3 bases and J by 3 bases, with 10 bases between them. The CDR3 DNA reads TGTGCCACCAGTGATGGAGGGGAAGACACCGGGGAGCTGTTTTTT. Its protein is CATSDGGEDTGELFF.

Only a few counts were recorded for this clone. The chain has TRBV4-1 and TRBJ1-5, with TRBD1 matching over 8 bases. The V gene end was trimmed by 4 bases and the J gene end by 4 bases; junction bases not matched to a gene: 9. The CDR3 consists of 16 residues. Germline-derived CDR1 and CDR2 are MGHRA and YSYEKL. CDR3 loop: CASSPSGQGNNQPQHF. The CDR3 region has the DNA TGCGCCAGCAGCCCCTCCGGACAGGGAAATAATCAGCCCCAGCATTTT.